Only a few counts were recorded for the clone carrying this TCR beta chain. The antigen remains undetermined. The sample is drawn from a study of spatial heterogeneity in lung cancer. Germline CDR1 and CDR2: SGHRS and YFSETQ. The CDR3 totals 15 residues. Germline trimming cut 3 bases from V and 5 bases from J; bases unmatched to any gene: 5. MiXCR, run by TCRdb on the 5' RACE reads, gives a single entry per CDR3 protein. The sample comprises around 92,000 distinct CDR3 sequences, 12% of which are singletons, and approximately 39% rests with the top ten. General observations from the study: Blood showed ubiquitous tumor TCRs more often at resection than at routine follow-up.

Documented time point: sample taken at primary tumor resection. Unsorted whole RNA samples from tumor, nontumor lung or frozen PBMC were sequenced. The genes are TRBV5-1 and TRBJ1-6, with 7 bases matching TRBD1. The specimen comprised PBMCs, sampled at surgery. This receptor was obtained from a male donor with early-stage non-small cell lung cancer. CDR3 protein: CASSSTGDHNSPLHF. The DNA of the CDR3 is TGCGCCAGCAGCTCTACAGGGGATCATAATTCACCCCTCCACTTT.